The clone carrying this T cell receptor beta chain was recorded a few times. What it recognizes is unknown. This record comes from a study of tissue T cells after allogeneic stem cell transplantation. About the research overall: All graft-versus-host disease patients had gastrointestinal involvement and received several lines of directed therapy.

The CDR3 loop spans 14 amino acids. The ends lost 4 bases at V and 3 bases at J; junction bases unmatched: 7. Looked up from germline, CDR1 is SGHRS and CDR2 is YFSETQ. Some clones are missing from TCRdb's copy, which holds only in-frame ones; the method was immunoSEQ multiplex PCR. Here the sample spans about 42,000 clones, roughly 92% being singletons. Study-wide points: Anatomically similar tissues had similar TCR repertoires within each patient.

The chain couples TRBV5-1 to TRBJ2-7, with 7 bases that match TRBD1. The source was blood, collected before transplantation. The clonotype comes from a woman between 40 and 69 years old who later had graft-versus-host disease after an allogeneic stem cell transplant. CDR3 sequence: CASSDSGQNYEQYF. DNA for the CDR3: TGCGCCAGCAGCGATTCGGGACAGAACTACGAGCAGTACTTC.